A selection of T cell receptor beta chains follows, all from one sample in a study of cytomegalovirus exposure and HLA in healthy donors. Sequenced by immunoSEQ multiplex PCR; TCRdb stores in-frame clones only, minus some. The sample includes around 210,000 clones, around 78% of them seen just once. The sequenced sample consisted of PBMCs. These receptors originate from a boy aged 5-17 years in good health and CMV-seronegative. Both conserved end residues are part of each CDR3. D genes are given only for firm matches. Clone size appears in some rows only: once, few, many, or a class for an expanded clone.

V gene	clone size	J gene	D gene	CDR3 protein	CDR3 DNA
TRBV12-5	few	TRBJ2-7	NA	CASGPDYTPYEQYF	TGTGCTAGTGGTCCCGACTACACGCCCTACGAGCAGTACTTC
TRBV6-1	NA	TRBJ2-7	NA	CASTEGGVYEQYF	TGTGCCAGCACCGAGGGGGGGGTCTACGAGCAGTACTTC
TRBV6-1	NA	TRBJ1-2	NA	CASTVGGAWGYTF	TGTGCCAGCACCGTGGGGGGGGCATGGGGCTACACCTTC
TRBV18	NA	TRBJ2-5	NA	CASSHDRWETQYF	TGTGCCAGCTCCCATGATCGGTGGGAGACCCAGTACTTC
TRBV18	NA	TRBJ2-5	TRBD1	CASSPGQGRVGQETQYF	TGTGCCAGCTCCCCGGGACAGGGGAGAGTCGGTCAAGAGACCCAGTACTTC
TRBV2	few	TRBJ1-1	TRBD1	CASRENRQGVNTEAFF	TGTGCCAGCAGAGAAAACCGACAGGGGGTGAACACTGAAGCTTTCTTT
TRBV11-3	NA	TRBJ1-1	TRBD1	CASSLEGTGNTEAFF	TGTGCCAGCAGCTTAGAGGGGACAGGGAACACTGAAGCTTTCTTT
TRBV5-4	NA	TRBJ2-4	NA	CASSYDTPLAKNIQYF	TGTGCCAGCAGCTACGACACCCCGCTAGCCAAAAACATTCAGTACTTC
TRBV30	few	TRBJ2-7	NA	CAWSAVAYEQYF	TGTGCCTGGAGTGCAGTAGCGTACGAGCAGTACTTC
TRBV27	NA	TRBJ1-1	TRBD1	CASSFLGGQIAFF	TGTGCCAGCAGTTTTCTAGGGGGCCAGATAGCTTTCTTT
TRBV19	NA	TRBJ1-1	TRBD1	CASSRGQGGTEAFF	TGTGCCAGTAGTCGTGGACAGGGGGGTACTGAAGCTTTCTTT
TRBV5-6	NA	TRBJ1-2	NA	CASSLGRSPYGYTF	TGTGCCAGCAGCTTGGGACGGAGTCCCTATGGCTACACCTTC
TRBV5-1	NA	TRBJ1-1	TRBD1	CASSFTGADTEAFF	TGCGCCAGCAGCTTTACAGGGGCAGACACTGAAGCTTTCTTT
TRBV14	NA	TRBJ2-5	NA	CASSQGTGGAGKTQYF	TGTGCCAGCAGCCAAGGCACGGGGGGCGCGGGAAAGACCCAGTACTTC
TRBV7-6	once	TRBJ2-7	TRBD2	CASSPAPGTSGLYEQYF	TGTGCCAGCAGCCCAGCCCCCGGGACTAGCGGGTTATACGAGCAGTACTTC
TRBV2	NA	TRBJ1-2	TRBD1	CASSGGQGYYGYTF	TGTGCCAGCAGTGGGGGACAGGGGTACTATGGCTACACCTTC
TRBV10-3	NA	TRBJ2-5	NA	CAISESGGTETQYF	TGTGCCATCAGTGAGTCTGGGGGGACAGAGACCCAGTACTTC
TRBV7-6	few	TRBJ1-2	NA	CASGTGFGYTF	TGTGCCAGCGGCACAGGGTTTGGCTACACCTTC
TRBV5-4	NA	TRBJ2-1	NA	CASSFDRGSYNEQFF	TGTGCCAGCAGCTTTGACCGGGGATCCTACAATGAGCAGTTCTTC
TRBV29-1	NA	TRBJ1-1	NA	CSVRRSEAGLRCFF	TGCAGCGTTAGGAGGAGTGAAGCCGGCCTTCGCTGTTTCTTT
TRBV29-1	NA	TRBJ2-3	TRBD2	CSVELAGEPDTQYF	TGCAGCGTTGAACTAGCGGGGGAGCCAGATACGCAGTATTTT
TRBV5-1	NA	TRBJ2-1	TRBD1	CASSLGTGINEQFF	TGCGCCAGCAGCTTGGGGACAGGGATCAATGAGCAGTTCTTC
TRBV10-3	few	TRBJ2-7	NA	CAISEPLDEQYF	TGTGCCATCAGTGAACCCCTAGACGAGCAGTACTTC
TRBV19	NA	TRBJ2-7	TRBD1	CASSRDRGYEQYF	TGTGCCAGTAGTCGGGACAGGGGCTACGAGCAGTACTTC
TRBV7-9	few	TRBJ2-3	TRBD1	CATEPWGRSGQYSDTQYF	TGTGCCACCGAACCCTGGGGGCGTTCGGGACAGTACTCCGATACGCAGTATTTT
TRBV25-1	few	TRBJ2-2	TRBD2	CASRLAGGSNTGELFF	TGTGCCAGCAGACTAGCGGGGGGCTCGAACACCGGGGAGCTGTTTTTT
TRBV6-5	NA	TRBJ2-3	NA	CASSEQSTDTQYF	TGTGCCAGCAGTGAACAGAGCACAGATACGCAGTATTTT
TRBV30	NA	TRBJ1-2	NA	CAWSPTPPGKVDYTF	TGTGCCTGGAGCCCTACCCCTCCAGGGAAAGTAGACTACACCTTC
TRBV19	NA	TRBJ2-7	TRBD1	CASSRDGQGMRQYF	TGTGCCAGTAGTAGGGACGGACAGGGGATGAGGCAGTACTTC
TRBV19	NA	TRBJ2-3	NA	CASRRQGTDTQYF	TGTGCCAGTAGGAGACAGGGCACAGATACGCAGTATTTT
TRBV6-5	NA	TRBJ1-3	TRBD1	CASSRGTVGNTIYF	TGTGCCAGCAGTCGAGGGACAGTTGGAAACACCATATATTTT
TRBV25-1	NA	TRBJ1-2	TRBD1	CASSSATGAKGGYTF	TGTGCCAGCAGTTCCGCGACAGGGGCGAAAGGTGGCTACACCTTC
TRBV29-1	NA	TRBJ1-4	TRBD1	CSVGRGQEREKLFF	TGCAGCGTTGGTAGGGGACAGGAAAGGGAAAAACTGTTTTTT
TRBV19	NA	TRBJ2-7	NA	CASGPTGPYEQYF	TGTGCCAGTGGCCCGACGGGTCCCTACGAGCAGTACTTC
TRBV29-1	NA	TRBJ2-7	TRBD1	CSVRGQGSYEQYF	TGCAGCGTCCGAGGACAGGGGTCCTACGAGCAGTACTTC
TRBV27	NA	TRBJ1-2	NA	CASRASGNYGYTF	TGTGCCAGCAGGGCCTCAGGGAACTATGGCTACACCTTC
TRBV6-1	NA	TRBJ1-2	TRBD1	CASSEATGVYGYTF	TGTGCCAGCAGTGAAGCGACAGGGGTTTATGGCTACACCTTC